This T cell receptor (beta chain) was sequenced during a study of T-cell memory formation after mild COVID-19. General observations from the study: Pre-infection memory showed some responding clones, and this suggested that cross-reactive memory joined. Whether second-wave clones peaking at day 37 were SARS-CoV-2 specific went unconfirmed.

This clonotype was seen only a few times. The antigen remains unidentified. Using its own MiXCR run on the 5' RACE reads, TCRdb lists one record per CDR3 protein. The sample lists hundreds of thousands of distinct CDR3 sequences; roughly 20% were seen once. This clonotype was obtained from an adult woman who had mild COVID-19 (a few samples of this study predate the infection). Cell type and time point are not known. The sample taken for sequencing was PBMCs or a T cell subset sorted from them (not recorded which).

As DNA, the CDR3 is TGTGCCAGCAGCCCAGGACAGGGGATCCCCACTAACTATGGCTACACCTTC. Translation gives CASSPGQGIPTNYGYTF. The chain carries TRBV12-3 or TRBV12-4 and TRBJ1-2; TRBD1 agrees at 9 bases. With V trimmed by 6 bases and J by 0 bases, 11 bases remained unmatched. The CDR3 has 17 residues.